The 9 T cell receptor beta chains below were found in one sample sequenced in a study of T cells in Graves' hyperthyroidism and ophthalmopathy. The CDR3 regions of TCR beta were amplified from RNA transcripts. When the TCR CDR3 underwent first-round RT-PCR, the HTBI primer set was used. From the multiplex PCR reads, TCRdb called clonotypes with MiXCR, one entry per CDR3 protein. Of hundreds of thousands of distinct CDR3 sequences in the sample, 20% were seen once. What was sequenced was blood. The receptors come from a man aged 35 to 55 with Graves' ophthalmopathy.

V gene TRBV3-1 combines with J gene TRBJ2-7; unclear D gene. The CDR3 is made up of 14 amino acids. V lost 2 bases and J lost 7, with 15 bases in between. Germline values: CDR1 LGHDT, CDR2 YNNKEL (reference sequence). CDR3 sequence: CASSQSLGAREQYF. The CDR3 nucleotides read TGTGCCAGCAGCCAATCCCTTGGAGCGCGTGAGCAGTACTTC.

This clonotype showed up just a few times. The chain couples TRBV5-1 to TRBJ1-2; no firm D call. The CDR3 totals 13 residues. Trimming cost V 1 base and J 3 bases, with 7 bases left between them. CDR1 SGHRS and CDR2 YFSETQ come from the germline V gene. Here the CDR3 reads CASSLPDHYGYTF. Written as DNA, the CDR3 is TGCGCCAGCAGCTTGCCGGACCACTATGGCTACACCTTC.

This clonotype has at least ten counts. The chain has TRBV5-1 and TRBJ1-2; TRBD1 aligns across 10 bases. This CDR3 has 13 residues. Per the germline V gene, CDR1 is SGHRS and CDR2 is YFSETQ. With 4 bases clipped from V and 8 bases from J, the junction kept 5 bases outside the gene matches. The CDR3, as DNA: TGCGCCAGCAGCACCGGACAGGGGGACGGCTACACCTTC. Protein product: CASSTGQGDGYTF.

This clonotype was seen ten or more times. J is TRBJ2-5 and V is TRBV2; 8 bases are shared with TRBD1. This CDR3 contains 12 residues. Germline V gives CDR1 SNHLY, CDR2 FYNNEI. Trimming cost V 4 bases and J 6 bases; bases outside gene matches: 1. CDR3 nucleotides: TGTGCCAGCAGTGGGACAGGGAAGACCCAGTACTTC. Amino acids: CASSGTGKTQYF.

This clonotype was seen more than once but under ten times. The chain carries TRBV15 and TRBJ1-6; tentatively, D is TRBD1 (6 bases). The germline gives CDR1 LNHNV, CDR2 YYDKDF (reference sequence). The CDR3 extends over 16 amino acids. V was pared by 0 bases and J by 7 bases, with 13 bases between. In DNA, the CDR3 is TGTGCCACCAGCAGAGATTTACAAGGACAGAATTCACCCCTCCACTTT. This gives the protein CATSRDLQGQNSPLHF.

The V and J genes are TRBV6-5 and TRBJ2-4, with D perhaps matching TRBD2 (5 bases). This CDR3 has 16 amino acids. Germline V gives CDR1 MNHEY, CDR2 SVGAGI. Deletions cut 2 bases from V and 1 base from J, with 12 bases between. As DNA, the CDR3 is TGTGCCAGCAGTTACGGAGGTGCTTCGGCCAAAAACATTCAGTACTTC. This encodes CASSYGGASAKNIQYF.

This clonotype appeared many times. The chain combines TRBV12-3 or TRBV12-4 with TRBJ2-3; D is unresolved. V lost 5 bases and J lost 7, with 19 bases in between. This CDR3 has 15 residues. The CDR3: CASSPHPVLRNTQYF. CDR3 bases: TGTGCCAGCAGTCCCCACCCGGTACTCCGGAATACGCAGTATTTT.

Ten or more counts support this clonotype. The CDR3 region has the DNA TGTGCCAGCAGCCCCCCATTGGGGGGAAAAGGCTACACCTTC. It yields the protein CASSPPLGGKGYTF. This chain links TRBV3-1 with TRBJ1-2, with D possibly matching TRBD1 (5 bases). Trimming cost V 4 bases and J 8 bases, with 17 bases left between them. Germline loops: CDR1 LGHDT, CDR2 YNNKEL (reference sequence). The CDR3 spans 14 residues.

This clonotype appeared a few times. The DNA of the CDR3 is TGTGCCATCAGTGAGTCGATCGTCAGCGAAAGGAAGCAGTATTTT. Its protein product is CAISESIVSERKQYF. The V gene is TRBV10-3, the J gene TRBJ2-3; D ambiguous. The ends were cut back, 0 bases at V and 11 bases at J, with 18 bases in the middle. Per the germline V gene, CDR1 is ENHRY and CDR2 is SYGVKD. This CDR3 is 15 amino acids long.